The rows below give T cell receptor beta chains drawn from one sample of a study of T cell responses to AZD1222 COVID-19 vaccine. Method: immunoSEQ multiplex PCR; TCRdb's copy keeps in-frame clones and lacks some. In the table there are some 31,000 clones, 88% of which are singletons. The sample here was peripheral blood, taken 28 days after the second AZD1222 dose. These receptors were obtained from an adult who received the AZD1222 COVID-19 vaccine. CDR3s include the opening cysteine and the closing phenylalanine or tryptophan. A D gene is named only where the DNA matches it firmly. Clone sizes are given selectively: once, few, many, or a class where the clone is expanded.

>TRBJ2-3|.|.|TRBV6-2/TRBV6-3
TGTGCCAGCAGTTATCGAGATACGCAGTATTTT
CASSYRDTQYF
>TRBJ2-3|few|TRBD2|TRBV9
TGTGCCAGCAGCCTAGCGGAAGATACGCAGTATTTT
CASSLAEDTQYF
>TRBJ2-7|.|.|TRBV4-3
TGCGCCAGCAGCCAGGAGCCGGGACCCTACGAGCAGTACTTC
CASSQEPGPYEQYF
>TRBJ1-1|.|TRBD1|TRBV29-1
TGCAGCGTTGAAGGTAGGACAGGGAACACTGAAGCTTTCTTT
CSVEGRTGNTEAFF
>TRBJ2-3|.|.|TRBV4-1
TGCGCCACGACCGAGGCGGGGCATACAGATACGCAGTATTTT
CATTEAGHTDTQYF
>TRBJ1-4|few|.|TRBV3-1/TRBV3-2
TGTGCCAGCAGCCAAGTTAAGGGGAGTGAAAAACTGTTTTTT
CASSQVKGSEKLFF
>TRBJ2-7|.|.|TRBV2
TGTGCCAGCGGGACCGAAGTATCGAGTGAGCAGTACTTC
CASGTEVSSEQYF
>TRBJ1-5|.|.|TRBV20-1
TGCAGTGCTAGTTTGGGTCTGGGGTATAGCAATCAGCCCCAGCATTTT
CSASLGLGYSNQPQHF
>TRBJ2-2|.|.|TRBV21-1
TGTGCCAGCAGCCCCCCTGGGGGATCGGGCACCGGGGAGCTGTTTTTT
CASSPPGGSGTGELFF
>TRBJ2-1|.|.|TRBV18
TGTGCCAGCTCACCGCCGGGTCGGAGTATTAGCTCCTACAATGAGCAGTTCTTC
CASSPPGRSISSYNEQFF
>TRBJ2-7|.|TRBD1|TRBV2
TGTGCCAGCAGTGGGACAGGGTCCTACGAGCAGTACTTC
CASSGTGSYEQYF
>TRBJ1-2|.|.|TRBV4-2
TGTGCCAGCAGCCATCCCGGGGCATCTTCCTCACGTAACTATGGCTACACCTTC
CASSHPGASSSRNYGYTF
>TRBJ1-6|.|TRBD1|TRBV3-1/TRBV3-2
TGTGCCAGCAGCCGAGACCTGGGACAGAATTCACCCCTCCACTTT
CASSRDLGQNSPLHF
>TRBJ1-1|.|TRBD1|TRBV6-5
TGTGCCAGTGCACTGAGGACAGGGGTTGCCACTGAAGCTTTCTTT
CASALRTGVATEAFF
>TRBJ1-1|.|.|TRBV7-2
TGTGCCAGCAGTTTTGCGGAAGGGGGGAGGACTGAAGCTTTCTTT
CASSFAEGGRTEAFF
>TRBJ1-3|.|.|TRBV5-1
TGCGCCAGCAGCCGCACCCGCCGGGACTCTGGAAACACCATATATTTT
CASSRTRRDSGNTIYF
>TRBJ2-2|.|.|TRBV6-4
TGTGCCAGCAGCCATCAAAGGAACACCGGGGAGCTGTTTTTT
CASSHQRNTGELFF
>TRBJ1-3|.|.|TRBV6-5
TGTGCCAGCAGTTACTCACCCAAGACTGGAAACACCATATATTTT
CASSYSPKTGNTIYF
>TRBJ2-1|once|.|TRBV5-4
TGTGCCAGCAGCTTTTGGGGTACATCAAACTCCTACAATGAGCAGTTCTTC
CASSFWGTSNSYNEQFF